This T cell receptor beta chain comes out of a study of T-cell reconstitution after alpha-beta-depleted transplantation in children. Per the germline V gene, CDR1 is SGHTA and CDR2 is FQGNSA. CDR3 length: 14 residues. Trimming pared 6 bases from V and 5 bases from J, leaving 16 bases between. Study findings and constraints: After transplant, high TCRbeta diversity at day 60 in some patients arose from surviving recipient T cells and thymic progenitors. Once a year had passed after transplant, T-cell counts and diversity came mostly from newly produced T cells. Approximately two months post-transplant, alpha-beta T cells reportedly originated from several hundred expanded graft clones.

Library preparation (for TCRbeta) was performed with unique molecular identifiers. TCRdb reprocessed the PCR reads via MiXCR and lists one record per CDR3 protein. Of about 250,000 distinct CDR3 sequences listed, 24% were seen once; the top ten hold about 5%. Note on this clonotype: What it binds is unknown.

Specimen: PBMCs, mostly from graft donor cells, collected 360 days after TCRalphabeta/CD19-depleted stem cell transplant. The TCR was taken from a female patient aged 2-15 years who had a stem cell transplant for congenital amegakaryocytic thrombocytopenia, so the T cells may come from the graft donor. The genes are TRBV7-2 and TRBJ1-1; weak D call: TRBD1 (6 bases). CDR3 DNA sequence: TGTGCCAGCAGGGCCGGGACACCCAAGACTGAAGCTTTCTTT. Its translation is CASRAGTPKTEAFF. The entire variable domain, with the rest obtained from reference TRBV7-2 and TRBJ1-1, is as follows: GAGVSQSPSNKVTEKGKDVELRCDPISGHTALYWYRQSLGQGLEFLIYFQGNSAPDKSGLPSDRFSAERTGGSVSTLTIQRTQQEDSAVYLCASRAGTPKTEAFFGQGTRLTVV.